A selection of T cell receptor beta chains follows, all from one sample in a study of CD8+ T cells in alopecia areata. Profiled with immunoSEQ multiplex PCR; TCRdb holds only in-frame clones, not every one. The profile shows about 210,000 clones, approximately 57% of them singletons. Sequenced here: CD4+ T cells sorted from blood, sampled at week 4, from a patient treated with tofacitinib. The source is a human donor with alopecia areata. Both conserved end residues are part of each CDR3. D genes are given only for firm matches. Part of the rows lack a size; the others show once, few, many or a class for expanded clones.

V gene	clone size	J gene	D gene	CDR3 DNA	CDR3 protein
TRBV29-1	few	TRBJ2-1	TRBD1	TGCAGCGTGAGACAGGGGATCTTCGATGAGCAGTTCTTC	CSVRQGIFDEQFF
TRBV7-6	-	TRBJ1-3	TRBD1	TGTGCCAGCAGCTTACAGGGGGCTGGAAACACCATATATTTT	CASSLQGAGNTIYF
TRBV29-1	-	TRBJ2-7	TRBD1	TGCAGCGCCTCGGACAGGACCGCCCACGAGCAGTACTTC	CSASDRTAHEQYF
TRBV12-5	few	TRBJ1-1	-	TGTGCTAGTGGTTTGGTACTCAGCAGGGGCACTGAAGCTTTCTTT	CASGLVLSRGTEAFF
TRBV5-4	-	TRBJ2-7	TRBD1	TGTGCCAGCAGCTTGGGTCTGGGACAGGGGGCCTACGAGCAGTACTTC	CASSLGLGQGAYEQYF
TRBV10-3	-	TRBJ2-5	-	TGTGCCATCAGTGAGGCGTTCGGGACCCAGTACTTC	CAISEAFGTQYF
TRBV7-2	-	TRBJ2-1	-	TGTGCCAGCAGCCTAAGGGGTACTAGGCTCGACAATGAGCAGTTCTTC	CASSLRGTRLDNEQFF
TRBV6-6	-	TRBJ1-2	TRBD1	TGTGCCAGCAGGGACAGGGAGAACTATGGCTACACCTTC	CASRDRENYGYTF
TRBV6-1	few	TRBJ2-5	TRBD1	TGTGCCAGCAGCCTGGACAGGGTCCAGCTTGAGACCCAGTACTTC	CASSLDRVQLETQYF
TRBV29-1	-	TRBJ1-5	-	TGCAGCGTTGAAGATGCGCAGGGGAGGCCCCAGCATTTT	CSVEDAQGRPQHF
TRBV15	-	TRBJ1-2	-	TGTGCCACCAGCAACCGGGACTCGATCTATGGCTACACCTTC	CATSNRDSIYGYTF
TRBV29-1	-	TRBJ1-4	-	TGCAGCGTTGGCAATAATGAAAAACTGTTTTTT	CSVGNNEKLFF
TRBV29-1	few	TRBJ1-6	-	TGCAGCGAGGCTCTAAATTCACCCCTCCACTTT	CSEALNSPLHF
TRBV7-2	-	TRBJ2-5	-	TGTGCCGTAAACTGGGGGCTGACTTTTGAGACCCAGTACTTC	CAVNWGLTFETQYF
TRBV15	-	TRBJ2-3	-	TGTGCCACCAGCGGGTGGCGGGGAGACACAGATACGCAGTATTTT	CATSGWRGDTDTQYF